This T cell receptor (beta chain) was observed in a study of CD8+ T cells in alopecia areata. Treatment reported: oral pan-JAK inhibitor, 5-10 mg twice daily. The germline V and J ends were trimmed by 6 bases and 1 base, with 13 bases remaining between them. CDR3 size: 14 residues. CDR1 and CDR2 (germline): SGHVS, FQNEAQ. Sequencing relied on a cDNA template that was reverse transcribed from extracted RNA. TCRdb keeps only in-frame clones here, not all; method: immunoSEQ multiplex PCR. The sample consists of 95,000 to 150,000 clones, about 59% of them appearing once. The source material was CD4+ T cells sorted from blood, sampled at week 4, from a patient treated with tofacitinib. This receptor was taken from a human donor with alopecia areata. V and J are TRBV7-8 and TRBJ2-7, with a tentative D call TRBD1 (5 bases). The CDR3 DNA sequence: TGTGCCAGCAGAGCCAGGGAAGTGTCCTACGAGCAGTACTTC. Translation: CASRAREVSYEQYF.